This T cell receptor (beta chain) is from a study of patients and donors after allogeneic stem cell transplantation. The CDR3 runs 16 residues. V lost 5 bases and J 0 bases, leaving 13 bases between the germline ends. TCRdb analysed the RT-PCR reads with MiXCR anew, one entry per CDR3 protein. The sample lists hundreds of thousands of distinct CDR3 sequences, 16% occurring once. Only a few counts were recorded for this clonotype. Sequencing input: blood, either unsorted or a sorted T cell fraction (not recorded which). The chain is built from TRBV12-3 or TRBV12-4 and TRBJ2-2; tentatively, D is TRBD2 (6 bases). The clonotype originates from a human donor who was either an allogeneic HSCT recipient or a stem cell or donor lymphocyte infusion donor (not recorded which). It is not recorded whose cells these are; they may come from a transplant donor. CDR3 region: CASSVPGGTNTGELFF. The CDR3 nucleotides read TGTGCCAGCAGTGTACCCGGGGGTACGAACACCGGGGAGCTGTTTTTT.